The clone carrying this T cell receptor (beta chain) came up a few times. Its specificity is unknown. This sample is drawn from a study of naive and memory T cell subsets. Study conclusions and caveats: Naive repertoires, especially CD8, held a few larger clonotypes, possibly memory cells re-expressing CD45RA.

This CDR3 spans 15 amino acids. Germline CDR1 is SNHLY and CDR2 is FYNNEI. The V end lost 4 bases, the J end lost 2 bases, and 14 bases lay between the germline ends. Two oligonucleotides, mixed equimolar, formed the beta constant-region primer covering TRBC1 and TRBC2. Ligated cDNA was amplified by four rounds of PCR with nested alpha and beta constant-region primers and SP2. In TCRdb, the UMI-ligation and nested PCR reads were re-called with MiXCR into one record per CDR3 protein. The sample shows 120,000 to 150,000 distinct CDR3 sequences, 22% of them seen only once. Four subsets defined by CD45RA and CD27 were sorted after CD3, CD4, CD8 and live/dead staining.

The source of this sequence is a human donor in good health. What was sequenced was naive CD4+ T cells from blood. The V call is TRBV2, the J call TRBJ2-5; tentative D call: TRBD2 (6 bases). The CDR3 coding sequence is TGTGCCAGCAGTGTACAAGGGACTCAACAAGAGACCCAGTACTTC. Translated, it gives CASSVQGTQQETQYF.